This T cell receptor beta chain was profiled in a study of blood T cell repertoires in COVID-19. Study at large: From the United States, Italy and Spain came samples of acute and convalescent COVID-19.

This CDR3 has 17 residues. Germline lookup yields CDR1 SGHVS and CDR2 FNYEAQ. Germline trimming cut 5 bases from V and 8 bases from J; bases unmatched to any gene: 17. Participant age was about 18 to 95 years, and participants resided in fewer than 25 US areas. In the authors' methods: Amplification of reference gene primers provided the estimated nucleated cell counts. Clones were sequenced by immunoSEQ multiplex PCR, and TCRdb holds only the in-frame ones, with some missing. The V and J calls and clone size were taken over from that table, and D and trimming were inferred from the DNA. In the table there are around 250,000 clones, roughly 86% of which are singletons.

The specimen sequenced was PBMCs or T cells enriched from blood (not recorded which). The genes are TRBV7-6 and TRBJ1-4, with 7 positions matching TRBD1. The origin of this receptor is a woman aged 45 to 65 who had recovered from COVID-19. CDR3 nucleotides: TGTGCCAGCAGCGACAAATTTAAACAGGGGTTAGGGGAAAAACTGTTTTTT. It translates to CASSDKFKQGLGEKLFF. The full variable domain, in which reference TRBV7-6 and TRBJ1-4 provide the parts outside the CDR3, is GAGVSQSPRYKVTKRGQDVALRCDPISGHVSLYWYRQALGQGPEFLTYFNYEAQQDKSGLPNDRFSAERPEGSISTLTIQRTEQRDSAMYRCASSDKFKQGLGEKLFFGSGTQLSVL.